These 28 T cell receptor beta chains came from one sample sequenced in a study of tumor-infiltrating lymphocytes in primary liver carcinoma. Co-extracted RNA and DNA came from approximately 20-30 mg of unsorted bulk tissue. Priming with a constant-region primer yielded TCR beta cDNA from 500 ng total RNA. Sequencing libraries for TCR beta derived from three nested multiplex PCR rounds that used slightly modified ARM-PCR. Researchers ran the first two PCR rounds for approximately 10 cycles each with TRBV1-TRBV30 forward primers and a C-beta reverse primer. TCRdb independently ran MiXCR on the multiplex PCR reads; one entry per CDR3 protein. Among approximately 120,000 distinct CDR3 sequences listed, 64% were seen once. The sample consisted of liver tumor tissue from sampling region 3. Specified subset: tumor region T3, left-lateral pole. The receptors were sampled from an older woman with primary liver carcinoma and hepatitis B virus infection.

A note on this clonotype: This may be a read error: a much more frequent sequence differs by one nucleotide. The chain is built from TRBV5-1 and TRBJ2-2, with a weak D call TRBD2 (5 bases). This CDR3 region has 16 residues. The V gene's germline CDR1 is SGHRS and CDR2 YFSETQ. CDR3 loop: CASSPRDFQGTGEQFF. The CDR3 DNA sequence: TGCGCCAGCAGCCCCCGGGATTTCCAAGGTACCGGGGAGCAGTTTTTT.

The chain recombines TRBV21-1 with TRBJ2-3; whether TRBD2, the table's D call, matches the DNA was not checked. TRBV21-1 is termed a pseudogene. CDR3 length equals 16 residues. The CDR3 spells CASSKDGPELIDTQYF. The CDR3 DNA follows: TGTGCCAGCAGCAAAGATGGGCCTGAACTCATAGATACGCAGTATTTT.

Details on this clonotype: One end of the junction is discordant with germline, which a read error may explain. The chain combines TRBV11-2 with TRBJ2-3; perhaps TRBD2 as D (6 bases). Germline values: CDR1 SGHAT, CDR2 FQNNGV. This CDR3 contains 16 residues. Here the CDR3 DNA reads TGTGCTAGCAGCCATATACTGGGACTCGGGGCGGGTACGCAGTATTTT. Residues: CASSHILGLGAGTQYF. Based on the CDR3 plus reference TRBV11-2 and TRBJ2-3, the full variable domain is EAGVAQSPRYKIIEKRQSVAFWCNPISGHATLYWYQQILGQGPKLLIQFQNNGVVDDSQLPKDRFSAERLKGVDSTLKIQPAKLEDSAVYLCASSHILGLGAGTQYFGPGTRLTVL.

Comments on this clonotype: One end of the junction is discordant with germline, which a read error may explain. This chain uses TRBV11-2 with TRBJ2-3; D is ambiguous. This CDR3 has 17 residues. Germline-derived CDR1 and CDR2 are SGHAT and FQNNGV. CDR3 in amino acids: CTSSLGFVTVSTDTQYF. The CDR3 region has the DNA TGTACCAGCAGCTTAGGGTTTGTGACGGTTAGCACAGATACACAGTACTTT.

On this clonotype itself: This may be a read error, as it is one base from a much larger clone. The J gene is TRBJ2-5, the V gene TRBV5-6; D not certain. V lost 1 base to trimming and J lost 3 bases, with 13 bases between them. CDR3 length: 15 residues. Germline CDR1 reads SGHDT; CDR2 reads YYEEEE. CDR3: CASSLYAVGKETQYF. CDR3 sequence (DNA): TGTGCCAGCAGCTTGTATGCGGTGGGAAAAGAGACCCAGTACTTC.

As to this clonotype: Germline is not matched at one junction end, which may reflect a read error. This sequence joins TRBV7-9 and TRBJ2-2, with D perhaps matching TRBD2 (5 bases). CDR1 SEHNR and CDR2 FQNEAQ come from the germline V gene (reference sequence). The CDR3 has 14 amino acids. The CDR3 region is CASSPPPNTGELLF. The CDR3 DNA follows: TGTGCCAGCAGCCCACCACCTAACACCGGGGAGCTGCTTTTT.

This clonotype appeared a few times. V gene TRBV28 combines with J gene TRBJ2-7; D call uncertain. Trimming left V 3 bases short and J 2 bases short, with 8 bases between. CDR1 is MDHEN, CDR2 SYDVKM, per germline. The CDR3 is 13 residues long. This CDR3 reads CASSLVGTYEQYF. The CDR3 DNA is TGTGCCAGCAGTTTGGTGGGAACCTACGAGCAGTACTTC.

This clonotype was seen at least ten times. The chain carries TRBV12-3 or TRBV12-4 and TRBJ2-1; 10 nucleotides match TRBD2. This CDR3 is 15 amino acids long. J gave up 6 bases and V 7 bases, and 9 bases lay outside the gene matches. CDR3 residues: CASTLGGLALNEQFF. The CDR3 DNA reads TGTGCCAGCACCTTAGGGGGACTAGCGCTCAATGAGCAGTTCTTC.

This clonotype was observed many times. The chain couples TRBV6-5 to TRBJ1-1; 8 nucleotides match TRBD1. J lost 1 base, V lost 2 bases, and 6 bases had no gene match. The CDR3 loop spans 16 amino acids. Germline V gene lookup returns CDR1 MNHEY and CDR2 SVGAGI. CDR3 DNA sequence: TGTGCCAGCAGTTACAGGTCAGGGGGCGAGAACACTGAAGCTTTCTTT. Its translation is CASSYRSGGENTEAFF.

With respect to this clonotype: Relative to the germline gene, one junction end is altered; a read error may explain this. The chain joins TRBV5-4 to TRBJ2-1; 10 bases are shared with TRBD1. CDR1 SGHNT and CDR2 YYREEE come from the germline V gene (reference sequence). The CDR3 is made up of 16 amino acids. For the CDR3, the DNA is TGTGCCGGCAGACCCAGGACAGGGGGATCCTACAATAAGCAGTTCTTC. Translating gives CAGRPRTGGSYNKQFF. The variable domain in full, completed from reference TRBV5-4 and TRBJ2-1, reads ETGVTQSPTHLIKTRGQQVTLRCSSQSGHNTVSWYQQALGQGPQFIFQYYREEENGRGNFPPRFSGLQFPNYSSELNVNALELDDSALYLCAGRPRTGGSYNKQFFGPGTRLTVL.

Concerning this clonotype itself: A much bigger clone sits one base away, suggesting this may be a read error. This sequence joins TRBV14 and TRBJ1-2; unclear D gene. The CDR3 is made up of 16 amino acids. CDR1 is SGHDN, CDR2 FVKESK, per germline. With 0 bases removed from V and 4 bases from J, the gap between germline ends came to 15 bases. For the CDR3, the DNA is TGTGCCAGCAGCCAAGATTGGGAACTGAGGTTCTATGGCTACACCTTC. Translating gives CASSQDWELRFYGYTF.

On this clonotype: A much larger clonotype is one base distant, so this may be a read error. The J gene is TRBJ2-1, the V gene TRBV14; 12 nucleotides line up with TRBD2. The germline gives CDR1 SGHDN, CDR2 FVKESK. This CDR3 contains 15 residues. CDR3 in DNA: TGTGCCAGCAGCCAACTGACTAGCGGGAGCAATGAGCAGTCCTTC. Translated, it gives CASSQLTSGSNEQSF.

As to this clonotype: At one end the junction does not follow the germline gene, possibly because of a read error. The chain is built from TRBV4-2 and TRBJ2-1, with a tentative D call TRBD2 (6 bases). The V gene's germline CDR1 is LGHNA and CDR2 YNFKEQ. The CDR3 covers 17 residues. The CDR3 sequence: CVSSQEGTGTGDNEQFF. DNA for the CDR3: TGTGTCAGCAGCCAAGAAGGGACCGGGACTGGGGACAATGAGCAGTTCTTC.

With regard to this clonotype: Since the CDR3 does not end with the conserved phenylalanine or tryptophan, this likely comes from a read error. The J gene is TRBJ1-2, the V gene TRBV4-1; a possible D gene is TRBD1 (6 bases). V shed 3 bases and J shed 5 bases, with 16 bases lying between them. This CDR3 has 15 amino acids. CDR1 is MGHRA, CDR2 YSYEKL, per germline. CDR3 loop: CASSHTGTRNYGYTS. CDR3 in DNA: TGCGCCAGCAGCCACACCGGGACACGGAATTATGGCTACACCTCC.

This clonotype was counted between two and nine times. The chain recombines TRBV13 with TRBJ2-1; tentative D call: TRBD2 (5 bases). From germline, CDR1 is PRHDT and CDR2 FYEKMQ (reference sequence). The CDR3 loop spans 18 amino acids. With 4 bases removed from V and 2 bases from J, the gap between germline ends came to 21 bases. This CDR3 is CASSSRASGRGTYNEQFF. Written as DNA, the CDR3 is TGTGCCAGCAGCTCGAGGGCTAGTGGGAGAGGAACCTACAATGAGCAGTTCTTC.

Worth noting for this clonotype: This likely comes from a read error, as the CDR3 has no conserved phenylalanine or tryptophan at its end. CDR3 amino acids: CASSTQGLGGTEAFL. CDR3 in DNA: TGTGCCAGCTCGACCCAGGGGCTTGGGGGCACTGAAGCTTTCTTG. The V and J genes are TRBV19 and TRBJ1-1; tentatively, D is TRBD1 (6 bases). V lost 9 bases, J lost 4 bases, and 21 bases lay in between. The CDR3 loop spans 15 amino acids. Germline V CDR1 and CDR2: LNHDA, SQIVND (reference sequence).

This clonotype was seen more than once but under ten times. A much larger clone lies one base from this, so it may be a read error. Lacking the conserved final phenylalanine or tryptophan, this CDR3 likely reflects a read error. The rearrangement links TRBV29-1 to TRBJ2-3, with D possibly being TRBD1 (6 bases). CDR1 and CDR2 (germline): SQVTM, ANQGSEA. Trimming removed 7 bases from V and 0 bases from J, with 14 bases in between. The CDR3 contains 14 residues. The CDR3 sequence is CSAPTGSSTDTQYL. CDR3 coding DNA: TGCAGCGCTCCCACAGGGTCCAGCACAGATACGCAGTATCTT.

This clonotype has more than one count but fewer than ten. J is TRBJ1-3 and V is TRBV7-6; D unclear. CDR1 and CDR2 from the germline V gene are SGHVS and FNYEAQ. V gave up 5 bases and J gave up 0 bases, with 14 bases separating them. The CDR3 is made up of 16 amino acids. The CDR3 DNA follows: TGTGCCAGCAGCCTCGAGGGAGCGACCTCTGGAAACACCATATATTTT. It is translated as CASSLEGATSGNTIYF. The full variable domain, in which reference TRBV7-6 and TRBJ1-3 provide the parts outside the CDR3, is GAGVSQSPRYKVTKRGQDVALRCDPISGHVSLYWYRQALGQGPEFLTYFNYEAQQDKSGLPNDRFSAERPEGSISTLTIQRTEQRDSAMYRCASSLEGATSGNTIYFGEGSWLTVV.

The chain uses TRBV7-3 and TRBJ2-1; tentatively, D is TRBD2 (6 bases). The CDR3 sequence is 16 residues long. Looked up from germline, CDR1 is SGHTA and CDR2 is FQGTGA. The V gene lost 4 bases and the J gene lost 9 bases, with 22 bases spanning the gap. Written as DNA, the CDR3 is TGTGCCAGCAGCTCCGGTAGGACTAACGGGATCGGTGAGCAGTTCTTC. Translation: CASSSGRTNGIGEQFF.

This clonotype was observed many times. The chain combines TRBV6-1 with TRBJ2-7; D is undetermined. The CDR3 contains 14 residues. Germline values: CDR1 MNHNS, CDR2 SASEGT. V was shortened by 2 bases and J by 6 bases, with 14 bases between the two germline ends. This CDR3 is CASSEMVGFSEQYF. The CDR3 coding sequence is TGTGCCAGCAGTGAAATGGTGGGTTTCTCCGAGCAGTACTTC.

The chain combines TRBV28 with TRBJ2-7, with D unclear. V shed 6 bases and J shed 3 bases, with 6 bases lying between them. Germline-derived CDR1 and CDR2 are MDHEN and SYDVKM. CDR3 length: 11 residues. The CDR3 DNA sequence: TGTGCCAGCAGCAGGATCTACGAGCAGTACTTC. Protein product: CASSRIYEQYF.

The chain recombines TRBV20-1 with TRBJ2-7; TRBD2 matches at 11 bases. The CDR3 has 14 amino acids. Germline values: CDR1 DFQATT, CDR2 SNEGSKA (reference sequence). Germline trimming cut 7 bases from V and 3 bases from J; bases unmatched to any gene: 8. CDR3 sequence reads: CSDEGTSGNYEQYF. The CDR3 DNA follows: TGCAGTGATGAGGGGACTAGCGGAAACTACGAGCAGTACTTC.

This chain connects TRBV6-5 to TRBJ1-6; no reliable D call. Germline V gene data show CDR1 as MNHEY and CDR2 as SVGAGI. Trimming removed 5 bases from V and 9 bases from J, with 14 bases in between. The CDR3 contains 14 residues. The CDR3 nucleotides are TGTGCCAGCAGTAGTCTTGGCGCCGGTTCACCCCTCCACTTT. Protein product: CASSSLGAGSPLHF.

V gene TRBV28 combines with J gene TRBJ2-1; possibly TRBD1 or TRBD2 for D (5 bases each). Germline V gene sequence: CDR1 MDHEN, CDR2 SYDVKM. CDR3 length: 15 amino acids. Trimming took 5 bases from V and 6 from J, leaving 17 bases between them. DNA for the CDR3: TGTGCCAGCAGTCCGGAGAGGGGATTTATCAATGAGCAGTTCTTC. Amino acid sequence: CASSPERGFINEQFF.

The chain uses TRBV6-1 and TRBJ2-6; 11 bases align to TRBD1. The CDR3 contains 18 residues. The junction had 9 bases not matched to a gene; V was cut back by 6 bases and J by 2 bases. Germline CDR1 MNHNS, CDR2 SASEGT. The CDR3 here is CASSAGTGGVTGANVLTF. The CDR3 coding sequence is TGTGCCAGCAGCGCCGGGACAGGGGGTGTTACTGGGGCCAACGTCCTGACTTTC.

This clonotype was counted between two and nine times. V gene TRBV7-2 combines with J gene TRBJ2-5; 7 nucleotides line up with TRBD1. Germline CDR1 and CDR2: SGHTA and FQGNSA. The V and J ends lost 0 bases and 5 bases, in that order; junction bases with no gene match: 9. CDR3 length: 16 residues. The CDR3 nucleotides are TGTGCCAGCAGCTTAGCTCGCGGACAGGCCGGGGAGACCCAGTACTTC. Its protein product is CASSLARGQAGETQYF.

This clonotype was counted ten times or more. The rearrangement links TRBV6-1 to TRBJ1-2; possible D gene TRBD1, 6 bases. The CDR3 is 15 amino acids. Germline-derived CDR1 and CDR2 are MNHNS and SASEGT. V shed 4 bases and J shed 4 bases, with 16 bases lying between them. The CDR3 loop is CASSAGTSDGYGYTF. CDR3 coding DNA: TGTGCCAGCAGTGCGGGGACATCAGATGGCTATGGCTACACCTTC.

A remark on this clonotype: One end of the junction varies from germline; a read error may be responsible. The V gene is TRBV4-2, the J gene TRBJ2-7, with D uncertain. Germline V CDR1 and CDR2: LGHNA, YNFKEQ. The CDR3 contains 14 residues. The CDR3 loop reads CAISQDGDSYEQYF. The CDR3 DNA reads as TGTGCCATCAGCCAAGATGGGGATAGTTACGAGCAATACTTC.